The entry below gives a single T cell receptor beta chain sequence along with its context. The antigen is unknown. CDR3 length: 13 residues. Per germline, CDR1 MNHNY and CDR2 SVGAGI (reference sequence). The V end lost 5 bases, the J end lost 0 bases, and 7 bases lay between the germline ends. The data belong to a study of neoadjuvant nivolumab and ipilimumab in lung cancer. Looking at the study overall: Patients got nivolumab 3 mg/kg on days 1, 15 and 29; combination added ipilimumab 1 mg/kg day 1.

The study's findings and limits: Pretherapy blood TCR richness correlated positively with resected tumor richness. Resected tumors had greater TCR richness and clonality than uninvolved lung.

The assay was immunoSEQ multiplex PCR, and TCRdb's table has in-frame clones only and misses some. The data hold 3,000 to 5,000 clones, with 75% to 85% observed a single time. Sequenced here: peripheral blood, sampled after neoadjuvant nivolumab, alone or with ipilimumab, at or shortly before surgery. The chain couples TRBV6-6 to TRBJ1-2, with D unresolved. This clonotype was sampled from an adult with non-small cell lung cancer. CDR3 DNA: TGTGCCAGCAGTACCTACTCTAACTATGGCTACACCTTC. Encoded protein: CASSTYSNYGYTF.